This T cell receptor (beta chain) was identified during a study of shared clonotypes between healthy human individuals. From CD4+ cells came CD45RA+ naive and CD45RA-negative memory subsets. Profiled with immunoSEQ multiplex PCR; TCRdb holds only in-frame clones, not every one. The sample yields approximately 2.4 million clones, about 94% seen once. This sequence was found in a man younger than 35 in good health. Material for sequencing was naive CD4+ T cells sorted from blood. Subset described: CD45RA+ positively selected.

CDR3 sequence: CASSPIPGGGLSYEQYF. CDR3 nucleotides: TGTGCCAGCTCACCAATTCCCGGGGGGGGACTCTCCTACGAGCAGTACTTC. V usage is TRBV18 and J usage is TRBJ2-7; 8 bases agree with TRBD2. With V trimmed by 2 bases and J by 0 bases, 9 bases remained unmatched. This CDR3 contains 17 residues. Per the germline V gene, CDR1 is KGHSH and CDR2 is LQKENI.